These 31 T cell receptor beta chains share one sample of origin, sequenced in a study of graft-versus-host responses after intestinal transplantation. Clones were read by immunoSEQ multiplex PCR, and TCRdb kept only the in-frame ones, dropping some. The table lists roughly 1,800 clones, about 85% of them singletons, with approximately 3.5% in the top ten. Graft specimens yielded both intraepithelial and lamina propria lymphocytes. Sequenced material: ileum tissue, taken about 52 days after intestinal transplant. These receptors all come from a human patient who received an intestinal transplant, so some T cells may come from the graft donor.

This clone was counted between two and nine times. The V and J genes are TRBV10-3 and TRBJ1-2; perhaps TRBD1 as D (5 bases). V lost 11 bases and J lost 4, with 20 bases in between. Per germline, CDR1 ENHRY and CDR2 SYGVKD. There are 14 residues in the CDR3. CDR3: CAAAPSGEFYGYTF. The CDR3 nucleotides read TGTGCCGCCGCCCCATCGGGGGAGTTCTATGGCTACACCTTC.

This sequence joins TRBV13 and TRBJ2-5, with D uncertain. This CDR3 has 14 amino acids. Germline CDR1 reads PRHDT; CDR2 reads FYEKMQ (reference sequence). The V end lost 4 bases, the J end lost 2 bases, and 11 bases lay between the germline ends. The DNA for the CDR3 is TGTGCCAGCAGCTCCCGGACGGAGCAAGAGACCCAGTACTTC. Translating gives CASSSRTEQETQYF.

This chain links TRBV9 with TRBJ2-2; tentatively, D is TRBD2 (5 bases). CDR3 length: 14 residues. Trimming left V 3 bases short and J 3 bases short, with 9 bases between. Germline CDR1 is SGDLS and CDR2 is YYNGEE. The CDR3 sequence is CASSERSYTGELFF. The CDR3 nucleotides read TGTGCCAGCAGCGAGCGGAGCTACACCGGGGAGCTGTTTTTT.

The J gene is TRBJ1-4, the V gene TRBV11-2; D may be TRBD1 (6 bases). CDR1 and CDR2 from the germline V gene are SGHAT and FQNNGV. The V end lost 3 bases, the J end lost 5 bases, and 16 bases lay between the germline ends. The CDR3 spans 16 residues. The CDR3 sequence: CASSFSFQGRNEKLFF. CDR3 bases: TGTGCCAGCAGCTTTAGTTTTCAGGGGAGGAATGAAAAACTGTTTTTT.

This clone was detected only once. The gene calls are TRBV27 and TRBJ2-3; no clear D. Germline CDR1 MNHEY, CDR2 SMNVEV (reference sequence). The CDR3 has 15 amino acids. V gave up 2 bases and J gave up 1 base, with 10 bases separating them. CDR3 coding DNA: TGTGCCAGCAGTTTACACTCCAGTGGCACAGATACGCAGTATTTT. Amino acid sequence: CASSLHSSGTDTQYF.

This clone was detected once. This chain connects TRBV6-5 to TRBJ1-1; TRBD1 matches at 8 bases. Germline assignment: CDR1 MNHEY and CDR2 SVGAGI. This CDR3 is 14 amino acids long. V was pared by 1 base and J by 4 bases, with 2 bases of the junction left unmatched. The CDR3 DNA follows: TGTGCCAGCAGTTACTTAACAGGGGGCACTGAAGCTTTCTTT. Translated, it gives CASSYLTGGTEAFF.

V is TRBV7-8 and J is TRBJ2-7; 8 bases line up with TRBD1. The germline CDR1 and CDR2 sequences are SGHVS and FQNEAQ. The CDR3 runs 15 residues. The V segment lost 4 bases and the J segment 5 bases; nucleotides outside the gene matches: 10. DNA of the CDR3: TGTGCCAGCAGCTCCTTCACCGACAGGGGCCACGAGCAGTACTTC. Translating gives CASSSFTDRGHEQYF.

CDR3 in DNA: TGTGCCAGCAACCCACGATTAGCGGGGGGGTCGGATACGCAGTATTTT. It codes for CASNPRLAGGSDTQYF. V and J are TRBV7-2 and TRBJ2-3, with TRBD2 matching 11 bases. CDR1 is SGHTA, CDR2 FQGNSA, per germline. The CDR3 loop spans 16 amino acids. V was pared by 7 bases and J by 6 bases, with 12 bases of the junction left unmatched.

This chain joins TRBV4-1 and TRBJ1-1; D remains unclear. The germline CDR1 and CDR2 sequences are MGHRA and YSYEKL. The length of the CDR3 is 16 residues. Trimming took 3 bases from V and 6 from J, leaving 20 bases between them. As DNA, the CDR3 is TGCGCCAGCAGCCATCTCGTGAAGGAGGGCGCGGCTGAAGCTTTCTTT. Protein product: CASSHLVKEGAAEAFF.

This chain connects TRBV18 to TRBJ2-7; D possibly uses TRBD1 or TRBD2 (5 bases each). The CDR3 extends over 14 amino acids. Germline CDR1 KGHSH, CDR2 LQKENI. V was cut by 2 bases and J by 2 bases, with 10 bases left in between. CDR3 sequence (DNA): TGTGCCAGCTCACCAGGGGACGGCCCCTACGAGCAGTACTTC. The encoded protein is CASSPGDGPYEQYF.

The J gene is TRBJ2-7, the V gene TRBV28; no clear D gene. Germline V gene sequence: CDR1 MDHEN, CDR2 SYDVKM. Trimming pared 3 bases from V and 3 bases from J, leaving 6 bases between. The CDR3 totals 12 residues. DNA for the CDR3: TGTGCCAGCAGTTTTGGGTACTACGAGCAGTACTTC. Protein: CASSFGYYEQYF.

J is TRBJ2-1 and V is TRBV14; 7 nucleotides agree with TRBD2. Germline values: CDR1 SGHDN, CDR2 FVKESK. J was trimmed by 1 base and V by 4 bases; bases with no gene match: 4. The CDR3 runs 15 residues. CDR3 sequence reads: CASSPTGGSYNEQFF. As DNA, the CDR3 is TGTGCCAGCAGCCCCACCGGGGGGTCCTACAATGAGCAGTTCTTC.

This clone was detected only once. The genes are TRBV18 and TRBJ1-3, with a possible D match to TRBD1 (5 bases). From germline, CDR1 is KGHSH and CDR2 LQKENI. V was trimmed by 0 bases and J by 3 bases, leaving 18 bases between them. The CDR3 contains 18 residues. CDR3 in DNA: TGTGCCAGCTCACCACCGTGGTCGGGACCGCGGAGTGGAAACACCATATATTTT. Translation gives CASSPPWSGPRSGNTIYF. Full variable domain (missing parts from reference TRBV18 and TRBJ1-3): NAGVMQNPRHLVRRRGQEARLRCSPMKGHSHVYWYRQLPEEGLKFMVYLQKENIIDESGMPKERFSAEFPKEGPSILRIQQVVRGDSAAYFCASSPPWSGPRSGNTIYFGEGSWLTVV.

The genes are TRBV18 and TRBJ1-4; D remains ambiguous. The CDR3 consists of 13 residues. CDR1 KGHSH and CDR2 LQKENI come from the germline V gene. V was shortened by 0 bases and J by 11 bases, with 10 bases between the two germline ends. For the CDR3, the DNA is TGTGCCAGCTCACCACCGGCTGGTGAGAAACTGTTTTTT. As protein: CASSPPAGEKLFF. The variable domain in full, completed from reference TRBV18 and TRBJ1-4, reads NAGVMQNPRHLVRRRGQEARLRCSPMKGHSHVYWYRQLPEEGLKFMVYLQKENIIDESGMPKERFSAEFPKEGPSILRIQQVVRGDSAAYFCASSPPAGEKLFFGSGTQLSVL.

In nucleotides, the CDR3 is TGCGCCAGCAGCCCGCCCCAGGGTGCAGGGGGCGAGACCCAGTACTTC. Translating it yields CASSPPQGAGGETQYF. This rearrangement joins TRBV5-1 to TRBJ2-5; TRBD1 matches 8 bases. The CDR3 sequence is 16 residues long. V shed 4 bases and J 5 bases; nucleotides not matched to a gene: 13. Germline values: CDR1 SGHRS, CDR2 YFSETQ.

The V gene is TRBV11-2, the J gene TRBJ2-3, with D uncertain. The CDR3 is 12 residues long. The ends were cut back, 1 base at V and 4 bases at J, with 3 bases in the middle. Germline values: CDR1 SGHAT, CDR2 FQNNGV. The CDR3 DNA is TGTGCCAGCAGCTTAGTCCCAGATACGCAGTATTTT. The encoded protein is CASSLVPDTQYF.

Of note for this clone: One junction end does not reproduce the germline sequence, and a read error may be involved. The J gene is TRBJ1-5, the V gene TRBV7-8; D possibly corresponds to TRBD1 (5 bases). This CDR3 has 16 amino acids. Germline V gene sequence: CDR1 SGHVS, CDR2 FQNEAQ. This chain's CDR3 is CASSLDAQGNNQPRHF. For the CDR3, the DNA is TGTGCCAGCAGCTTAGACGCCCAGGGTAACAATCAGCCCCGGCATTTT.

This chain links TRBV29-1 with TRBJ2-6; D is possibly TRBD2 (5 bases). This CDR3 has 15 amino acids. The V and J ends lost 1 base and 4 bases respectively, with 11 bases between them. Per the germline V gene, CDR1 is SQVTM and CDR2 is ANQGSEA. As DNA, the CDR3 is TGCAGCGTTGAAGGCGAGGGCGACGGGGCCAACGTCCTGACTTTC. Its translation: CSVEGEGDGANVLTF.

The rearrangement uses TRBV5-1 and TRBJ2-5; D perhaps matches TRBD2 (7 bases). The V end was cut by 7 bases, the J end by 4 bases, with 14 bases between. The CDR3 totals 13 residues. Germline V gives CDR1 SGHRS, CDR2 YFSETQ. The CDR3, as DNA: TGCGCCAGCTCTTCGGGGGGCGCAGAGACCCAGTACTTC. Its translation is CASSSGGAETQYF. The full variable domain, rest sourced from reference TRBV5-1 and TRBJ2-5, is KAGVTQTPRYLIKTRGQQVTLSCSPISGHRSVSWYQQTPGQGLQFLFEYFSETQRNKGNFPGRFSGRQFSNSRSEMNVSTLELGDSALYLCASSSGGAETQYFGPGTRLLVL.

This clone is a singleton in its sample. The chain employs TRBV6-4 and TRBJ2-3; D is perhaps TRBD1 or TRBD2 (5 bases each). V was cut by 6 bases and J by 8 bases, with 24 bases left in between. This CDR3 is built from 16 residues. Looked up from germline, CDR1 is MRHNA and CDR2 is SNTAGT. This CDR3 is CASRLFSKSGQRTQYF. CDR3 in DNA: TGTGCCAGCAGGCTATTCTCAAAGTCGGGGCAGCGTACGCAGTATTTT.

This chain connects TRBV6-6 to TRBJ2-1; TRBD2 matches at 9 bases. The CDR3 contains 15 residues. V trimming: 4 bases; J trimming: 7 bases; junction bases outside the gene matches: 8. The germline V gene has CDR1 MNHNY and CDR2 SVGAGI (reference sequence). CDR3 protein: CASSFAGGPVNEQFF. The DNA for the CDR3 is TGTGCCAGCAGTTTCGCGGGGGGGCCGGTTAATGAGCAGTTCTTC.

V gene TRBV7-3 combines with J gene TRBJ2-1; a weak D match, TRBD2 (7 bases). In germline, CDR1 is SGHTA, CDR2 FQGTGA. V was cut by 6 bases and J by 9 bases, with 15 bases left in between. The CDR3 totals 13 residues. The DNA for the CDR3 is TGTGCCAGCAGTACTCCCGGGGGGCTTGAGCAGTTCTTC. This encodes CASSTPGGLEQFF.

DNA of the CDR3: TGTGCCAGCGGCGGGGCCTACAATGAGCAGTTCTTC. Translated, it gives CASGGAYNEQFF. This chain connects TRBV11-3 to TRBJ2-1, with D possibly matching TRBD2 (6 bases). V lost 8 bases, J lost 2 bases, and 7 bases lay in between. There are 12 residues in the CDR3. Per germline, CDR1 SGHNT and CDR2 YENEEA.

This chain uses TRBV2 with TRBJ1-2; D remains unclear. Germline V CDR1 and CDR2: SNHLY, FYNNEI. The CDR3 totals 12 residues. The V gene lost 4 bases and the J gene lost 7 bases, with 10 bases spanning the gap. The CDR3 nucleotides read TGTGCCAGCAGTGTGTTCGAAGGTGGCTACACCTTC. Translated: CASSVFEGGYTF. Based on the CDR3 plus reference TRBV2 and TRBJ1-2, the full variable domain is EPEVTQTPSHQVTQMGQEVILRCVPISNHLYFYWYRQILGQKVEFLVSFYNNEISEKSEIFDDQFSVERPDGSNFTLKIRSTKLEDSAMYFCASSVFEGGYTFGSGTRLTVV.

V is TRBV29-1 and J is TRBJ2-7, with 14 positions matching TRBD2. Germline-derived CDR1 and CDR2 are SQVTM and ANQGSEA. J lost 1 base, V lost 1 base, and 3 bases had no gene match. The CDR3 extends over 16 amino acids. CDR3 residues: CSVEGLAGGRSYEQYF. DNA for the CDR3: TGCAGCGTTGAAGGACTAGCGGGGGGGCGATCCTACGAGCAGTACTTC.

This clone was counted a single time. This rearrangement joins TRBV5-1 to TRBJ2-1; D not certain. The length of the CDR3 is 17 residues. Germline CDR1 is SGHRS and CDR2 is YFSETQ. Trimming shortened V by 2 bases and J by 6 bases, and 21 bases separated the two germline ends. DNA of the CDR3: TGCGCCAGCAGCTTCCCCCCCCAAGCAAATGGGCGCAATGAGCAGTTCTTC. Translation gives CASSFPPQANGRNEQFF.

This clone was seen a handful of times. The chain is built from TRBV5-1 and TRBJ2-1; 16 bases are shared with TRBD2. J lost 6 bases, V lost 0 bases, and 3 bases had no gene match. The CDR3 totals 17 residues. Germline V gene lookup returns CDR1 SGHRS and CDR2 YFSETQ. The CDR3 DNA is TGCGCCAGCAGCTTGGGGGGACTAGCGGGGGGGCTCAATGAGCAGTTCTTC. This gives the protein CASSLGGLAGGLNEQFF.

The CDR3: CASSYTLLTNEQYF. The CDR3 region has the DNA TGTGCCAGCAGTTATACCCTTCTTACGAACGAGCAGTACTTC. J is TRBJ2-7 and V is TRBV6-5; D remains unclear. Trimming left V 3 bases short and J 5 bases short, with 14 bases between. CDR1 and CDR2 (germline): MNHEY, SVGAGI. This CDR3 has 14 residues.

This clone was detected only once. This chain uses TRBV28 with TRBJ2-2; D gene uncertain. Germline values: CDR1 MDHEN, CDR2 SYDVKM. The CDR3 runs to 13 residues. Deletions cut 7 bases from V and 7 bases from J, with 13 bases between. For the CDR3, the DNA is TGTGCCAGCATTGATAGGCAGATCGGGGAGCTGTTTTTT. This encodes CASIDRQIGELFF.

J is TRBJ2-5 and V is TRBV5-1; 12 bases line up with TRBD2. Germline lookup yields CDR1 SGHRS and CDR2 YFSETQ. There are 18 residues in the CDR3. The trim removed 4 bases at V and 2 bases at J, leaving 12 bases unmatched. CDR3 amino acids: CASSLVASGGDLQETQYF. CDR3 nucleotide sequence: TGCGCCAGCAGCCTGGTCGCTAGCGGGGGGGATTTACAAGAGACCCAGTACTTC.

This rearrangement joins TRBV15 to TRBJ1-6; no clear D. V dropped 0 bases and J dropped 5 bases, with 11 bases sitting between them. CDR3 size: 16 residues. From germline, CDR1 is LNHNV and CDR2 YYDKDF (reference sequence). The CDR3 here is CATSRDYVTNNSPLHF. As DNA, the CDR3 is TGTGCCACCAGCAGAGATTACGTCACAAATAATTCACCCCTCCACTTT.